These 7 T cell receptor beta chains were sequenced from one sample in a study of blood T cell repertoires in COVID-19. Data came from immunoSEQ multiplex PCR; TCRdb stores just in-frame clones and leaves some out. The repertoire consists of under 200,000 clones, with 65% to 90% occurring once and the leading ten covering over 1.5%. The sequenced sample was peripheral blood. These receptor sequences come from a human donor in a cohort sampled during active COVID-19.

The chain couples TRBV19 to TRBJ1-3; D uncertain. Trimming left V 6 bases short and J 4 bases short, with 19 bases between. Germline V gene data show CDR1 as LNHDA and CDR2 as SQIVND (reference sequence). This CDR3 contains 16 residues. The DNA for the CDR3 is TGTGCCAGTAGGCCGCCCCTGGCGGGTGCGGGAAACACCATATATTTT. As protein: CASRPPLAGAGNTIYF.

This chain links TRBV12-5 with TRBJ1-6, with D possibly TRBD1 on 5 matching bases. The germline V gene encodes CDR1 LGHNT and CDR2 FRNRAP. The CDR3 totals 13 residues. The V gene lost 7 bases and the J gene lost 8 bases, with 12 bases spanning the gap. CDR3 sequence (DNA): TGTGCTAGTGCCCTGGGGGGGGATTCACCCCTCCACTTT. Encoded protein: CASALGGDSPLHF.

V is TRBV27 and J is TRBJ2-1; 12 bases align to TRBD2. The ends lost 3 bases at V and 6 bases at J; junction bases unmatched: 9. This CDR3 contains 17 residues. Per the germline V gene, CDR1 is MNHEY and CDR2 is SMNVEV (reference sequence). As DNA, the CDR3 is TGTGCCAGCAGTTTTTCTTTGAGACTAGCGGGAGTCAATGAGCAGTTCTTC. Translation gives CASSFSLRLAGVNEQFF.

The chain employs TRBV5-4 and TRBJ2-7, with 11 nucleotides matching TRBD2. This CDR3 region has 15 residues. Trimming cost V 3 bases and J 3 bases; bases outside gene matches: 5. Per the germline V gene, CDR1 is SGHNT and CDR2 is YYREEE (reference sequence). The CDR3 DNA follows: TGTGCCAGCAGCTCGTTAGCGGGGGGGGACTACGAGCAGTACTTC. Protein: CASSSLAGGDYEQYF.

The chain is built from TRBV6-5 and TRBJ2-3; D is perhaps TRBD1 (6 bases). This CDR3 is 15 amino acids long. Between the trimmed V and J ends, which lost 7 bases and 2 bases, there was a span of 16 bases. Germline V gene data show CDR1 as MNHEY and CDR2 as SVGAGI. CDR3 protein: CASISQGADTDTQYF. In DNA, the CDR3 is TGTGCCAGCATATCACAGGGAGCAGACACAGATACGCAGTATTTT.

The chain joins TRBV5-1 to TRBJ2-2; 10 bases are a match to TRBD2. The CDR3 extends over 17 amino acids. Per the germline V gene, CDR1 is SGHRS and CDR2 is YFSETQ. V lost 0 bases, J lost 7 bases, and 9 bases stayed unmatched. The chain's CDR3 is CASSLEILAGAVGELFF. CDR3 DNA: TGCGCCAGCAGCTTGGAAATCCTAGCGGGAGCGGTCGGGGAGCTGTTTTTT.

This sequence joins TRBV10-1 and TRBJ1-4; a possible D gene is TRBD1 (5 bases). The ends were cut back, 0 bases at V and 8 bases at J, with 16 bases in the middle. The length of the CDR3 is 16 residues. Per germline, CDR1 WNHNN and CDR2 SYGVQD (reference sequence). Written as DNA, the CDR3 is TGCGCCAGCAGTGAGTCGACCGGGGGACGTGGCGAAAAACTGTTTTTT. It encodes CASSESTGGRGEKLFF.